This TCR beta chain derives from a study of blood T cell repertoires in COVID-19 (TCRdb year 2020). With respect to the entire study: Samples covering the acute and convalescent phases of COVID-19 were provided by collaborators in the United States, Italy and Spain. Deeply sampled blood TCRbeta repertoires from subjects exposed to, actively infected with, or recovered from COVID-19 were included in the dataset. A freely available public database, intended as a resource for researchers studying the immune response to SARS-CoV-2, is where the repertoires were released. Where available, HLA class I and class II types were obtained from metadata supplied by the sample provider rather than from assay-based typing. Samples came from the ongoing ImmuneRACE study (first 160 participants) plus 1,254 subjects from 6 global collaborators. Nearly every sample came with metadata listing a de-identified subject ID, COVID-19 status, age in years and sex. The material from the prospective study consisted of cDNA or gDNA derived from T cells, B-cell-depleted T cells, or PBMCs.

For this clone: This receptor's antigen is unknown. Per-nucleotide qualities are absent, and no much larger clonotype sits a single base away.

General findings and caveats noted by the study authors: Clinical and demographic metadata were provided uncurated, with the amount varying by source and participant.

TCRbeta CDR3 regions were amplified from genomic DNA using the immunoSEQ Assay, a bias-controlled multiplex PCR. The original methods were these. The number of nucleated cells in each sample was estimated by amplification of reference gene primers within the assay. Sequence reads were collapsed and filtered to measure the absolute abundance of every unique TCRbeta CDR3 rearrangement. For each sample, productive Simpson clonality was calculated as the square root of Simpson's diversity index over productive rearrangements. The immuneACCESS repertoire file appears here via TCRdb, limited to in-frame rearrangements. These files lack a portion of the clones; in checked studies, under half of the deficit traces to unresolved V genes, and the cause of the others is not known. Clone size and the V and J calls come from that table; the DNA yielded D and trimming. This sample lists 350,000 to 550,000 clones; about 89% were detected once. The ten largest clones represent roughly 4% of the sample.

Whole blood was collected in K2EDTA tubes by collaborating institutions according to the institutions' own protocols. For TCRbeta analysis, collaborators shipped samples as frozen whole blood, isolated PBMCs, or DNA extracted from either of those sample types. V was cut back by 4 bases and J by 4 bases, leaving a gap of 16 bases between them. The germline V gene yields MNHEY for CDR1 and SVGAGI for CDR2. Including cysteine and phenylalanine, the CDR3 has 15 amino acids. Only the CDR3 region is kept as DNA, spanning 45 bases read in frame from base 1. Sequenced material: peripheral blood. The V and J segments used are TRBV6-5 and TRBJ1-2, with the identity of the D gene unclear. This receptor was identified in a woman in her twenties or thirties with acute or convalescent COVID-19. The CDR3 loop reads CASSSSGNVGYGYTF. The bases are TGTGCCAGCAGTTCGTCGGGGAATGTGGGCTATGGCTACACCTTC.